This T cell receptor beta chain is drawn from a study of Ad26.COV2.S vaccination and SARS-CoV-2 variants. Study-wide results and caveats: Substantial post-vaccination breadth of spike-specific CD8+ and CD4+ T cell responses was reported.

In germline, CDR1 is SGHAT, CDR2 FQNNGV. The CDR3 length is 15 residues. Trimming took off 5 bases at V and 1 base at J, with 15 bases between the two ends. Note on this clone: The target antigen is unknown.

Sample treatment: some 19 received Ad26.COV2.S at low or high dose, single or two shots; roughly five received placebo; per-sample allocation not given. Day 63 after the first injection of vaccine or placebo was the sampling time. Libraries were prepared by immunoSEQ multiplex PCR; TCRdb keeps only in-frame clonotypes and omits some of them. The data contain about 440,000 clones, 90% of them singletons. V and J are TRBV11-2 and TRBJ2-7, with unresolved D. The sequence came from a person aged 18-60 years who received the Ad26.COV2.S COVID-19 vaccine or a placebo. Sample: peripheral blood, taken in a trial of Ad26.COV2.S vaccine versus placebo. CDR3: CASSQRQDGSYEQYF. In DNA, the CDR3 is TGTGCCAGCAGCCAACGGCAGGACGGATCCTACGAGCAGTACTTC.